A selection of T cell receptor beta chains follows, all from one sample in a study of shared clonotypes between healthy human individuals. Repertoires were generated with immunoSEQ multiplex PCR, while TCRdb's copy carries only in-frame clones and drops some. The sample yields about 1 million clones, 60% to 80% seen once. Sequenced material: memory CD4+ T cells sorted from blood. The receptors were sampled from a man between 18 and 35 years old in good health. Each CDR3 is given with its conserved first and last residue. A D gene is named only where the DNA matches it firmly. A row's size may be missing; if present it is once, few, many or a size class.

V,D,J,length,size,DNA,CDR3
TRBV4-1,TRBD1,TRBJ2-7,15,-,TGCGCCAGCAGCCAAGGACAGGGGGAAGGCTACGAGCAGTACTTC,CASSQGQGEGYEQYF
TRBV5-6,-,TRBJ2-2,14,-,TGTGCCAGCAGCTTGGTCGCGGGCACCGGGGAGCTGTTTTTT,CASSLVAGTGELFF
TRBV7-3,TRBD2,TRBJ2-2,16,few,TGTGCCAGCAGTCAAGAATCTAGCGGGGGCCTTGGGGAGCTGTTTTTT,CASSQESSGGLGELFF
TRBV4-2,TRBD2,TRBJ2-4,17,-,TGTGCCAGCAGCCAACCACCGGGACTAGCGCCGGAGGGCATTCAGTACTTC,CASSQPPGLAPEGIQYF
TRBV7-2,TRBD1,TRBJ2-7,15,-,TGTGCCAGCAGCTTATATGGGACAGGGAAGGACGAGCAGTACTTC,CASSLYGTGKDEQYF
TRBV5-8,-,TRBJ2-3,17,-,TGTGCCAGCAGCTTGGTGGTTTGGACAGTCAATACAGATACGCAGTATTTT,CASSLVVWTVNTDTQYF
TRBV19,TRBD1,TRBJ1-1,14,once,TGTGCCAGTAGTACGACAGGGGGAGGGACTGAAGCTTTCTTT,CASSTTGGGTEAFF
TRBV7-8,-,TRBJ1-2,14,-,TGTGCCAGCAGCTTAGGGGGTCCGGGGATTGGCTACACCTTC,CASSLGGPGIGYTF
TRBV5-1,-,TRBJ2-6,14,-,TGCGCCAGCACCGTGGTCGCTGGGGCCAACGTCCTGACTTTC,CASTVVAGANVLTF
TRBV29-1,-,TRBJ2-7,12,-,TGCAGCGTTGAAAGGGCAGACTACGAGCAGTACTTC,CSVERADYEQYF
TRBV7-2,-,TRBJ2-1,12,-,TGTGCCAGCAGGCTTACCTACAATGAGCAGTTCTTC,CASRLTYNEQFF
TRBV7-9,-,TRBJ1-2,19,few,TGTGCCAGTCCTGCCCATTCTCGGGACATGGAAAATACTAACTATGGCTACACCTTC,CASPAHSRDMENTNYGYTF